These 28 T cell receptor beta chains share one sample of origin, sequenced in a study of blood T cells in healthy people across ages. It was with a sample-barcoded 5' primer and a J-beta primer mix that a second PCR of roughly 7 to 12 cycles was run. TCRdb reprocessed the 5' RACE reads with MiXCR, giving one entry per CDR3 protein. Here the sample spans about 720,000 distinct CDR3 sequences, 25% being singletons. These data also featured in a second study, about T cells of mothers and their children.

Sequencing was carried out using blood. These receptors were collected from a boy younger than 18 in good health.

The chain links TRBV20-1 to TRBJ2-5; tentatively, D is TRBD2 (6 bases). Germline-derived CDR1 and CDR2 are DFQATT and SNEGSKA (reference sequence). Trimming stripped 2 bases from V and 3 bases from J, with 13 bases between. CDR3 length: 14 residues. The CDR3 DNA sequence: TGCAGTGCTAGATCACACGGAGGGGAAGAGACCCAGTACTTC. Encoded protein: CSARSHGGEETQYF.

This chain connects TRBV6-2 or TRBV6-3 to TRBJ2-1; 12 bases align to TRBD1. Germline loops: CDR1 MNHEY, CDR2 SVGEGT. V was clipped by 11 bases and J by 7 bases; unmatched bases: 15. The CDR3 covers 16 residues. For the CDR3, the DNA is TGTGCCGGCACTCAACGGGGACAGGGGGCGGGTAATGAGCAGTTCTTC. Its translation: CAGTQRGQGAGNEQFF.

The chain uses TRBV7-3 and TRBJ2-1; D is undetermined. CDR1 is SGHTA and CDR2 is FQGTGA in the germline V gene. V gave up 1 base and J gave up 1 base, with 11 bases separating them. The CDR3 covers 16 residues. The CDR3 spells CASSLISGGSYNEQFF. CDR3 DNA sequence: TGTGCCAGCAGCTTAATCTCGGGCGGATCCTACAATGAGCAGTTCTTC.

This clonotype was recorded a few times. The rearrangement uses TRBV20-1 and TRBJ2-1, with 7 bases matching TRBD1. Germline V lookup: CDR1 DFQATT, CDR2 SNEGSKA (reference sequence). V was clipped by 0 bases and J by 4 bases; unmatched bases: 15. The CDR3 sequence is 18 residues long. CDR3 nucleotides: TGCAGTGCTAGAGATGCCACGGCCACGACAGGGACATACAATGAGCAGTTCTTC. Translated: CSARDATATTGTYNEQFF.

In its sample, this clonotype was seen a few times. One end of the junction varies from germline; a read error may be responsible. V and J are TRBV7-2 and TRBJ2-5, with TRBD2 matching 9 bases. The DNA end is more similar to TRBJ2-7, so the J call may be wrong. CDR1 is SGHTA and CDR2 is FQGNSA in the germline V gene. CDR3 length equals 16 residues. CDR3 region: CAGSPRASGVTYEQYF. CDR3 bases: TGTGCCGGCAGCCCCCGCGCTAGCGGGGTCACCTACGAGCAGTACTTC.

This clonotype was counted a few times. The V call is TRBV29-1, the J call TRBJ2-1; 7 positions match TRBD2. Trimming cost V 7 bases and J 3 bases; bases outside gene matches: 6. CDR1 and CDR2 from the germline V gene are SQVTM and ANQGSEA. This CDR3 contains 13 residues. The CDR3 region has the DNA TGCAGCGCATTCCAGCGGGGCTACAATGAGCAGTTCTTC. This gives the protein CSAFQRGYNEQFF.

This clonotype came up a few times. CDR3 protein: CASSLTGEISEQFF. The CDR3 DNA is TGTGCCAGCAGCTTGACAGGGGAAATAAGTGAGCAGTTCTTC. This chain uses TRBV11-2 with TRBJ2-1, with 8 bases lining up with TRBD1. The CDR3 is 14 amino acids. The germline gives CDR1 SGHAT, CDR2 FQNNGV. V lost 3 bases, J lost 9 bases, and 7 bases stayed unmatched.

The rearrangement joins TRBV4-3 to TRBJ2-2; 7 nucleotides align to TRBD2. CDR1 and CDR2 (germline): LGHNA, YSLEER. CDR3 length equals 15 residues. The J segment lost 5 bases and the V segment lost 0 bases, leaving 3 bases of the junction unmatched. CDR3 in amino acids: CASSQDTSATGELFF. Written as DNA, the CDR3 is TGCGCCAGCAGCCAAGATACTAGCGCGACCGGGGAGCTGTTTTTT.

This clonotype was detected only a few times. The V call is TRBV5-1, the J call TRBJ2-3; no firm D call. The CDR3 loop spans 12 amino acids. V lost 4 bases and J lost 2, with 5 bases in between. Germline V gene sequence: CDR1 SGHRS, CDR2 YFSETQ. CDR3 DNA sequence: TGCGCCAGCAGCGCTTACACAGATACGCAGTATTTT. This sequence encodes CASSAYTDTQYF.

The V and J genes are TRBV28 and TRBJ2-5, with TRBD2 matching over 7 bases. The J call may be in error: the DNA end matches TRBJ2-7 better. The germline CDR1 and CDR2 sequences are MDHEN and SYDVKM. This CDR3 contains 14 residues. Here the CDR3 reads CASGRGTAPYEQYF. CDR3 DNA sequence: TGTGCCAGCGGGCGGGGGACGGCGCCCTACGAGCAGTACTTC.

This clonotype has a count of ten or more. V is TRBV20-1 and J is TRBJ2-3; 7 bases match TRBD1. Germline CDR1 reads DFQATT; CDR2 reads SNEGSKA (reference sequence). The CDR3 runs 15 residues. The V gene end was trimmed by 1 base and the J gene end by 0 bases; junction bases not matched to a gene: 4. The CDR3: CSARVLGQSTDTQYF. The CDR3 DNA reads as TGCAGTGCTAGAGTCCTGGGACAGAGCACAGATACGCAGTATTTT.

The gene calls are TRBV29-1 and TRBJ2-5, with 14 nucleotides matching TRBD2. The DNA end favors TRBJ2-7, so the J call may be wrong. This CDR3 is built from 16 residues. CDR1 and CDR2 from the germline V gene are SQVTM and ANQGSEA. This chain's CDR3 is CSVAGTSGSFQDEQYF. Written as DNA, the CDR3 is TGCAGCGTCGCCGGGACTAGCGGGAGTTTCCAGGACGAGCAGTACTTC.

The chain employs TRBV4-2 and TRBJ2-5; D possibly matches TRBD1 or TRBD2 (5 bases each). The J call may not be correct, given that the DNA end is closer to TRBJ2-7. The CDR3 length is 15 residues. Germline CDR1 is LGHNA and CDR2 is YNFKEQ. The CDR3: CASSQVGTTGCEQYF. CDR3 in DNA: TGTGCCAGCAGCCAAGTAGGGACCACGGGCTGCGAGCAGTACTTC.

This clonotype was recorded a few times. The rearrangement joins TRBV29-1 to TRBJ1-5; TRBD1 agrees at 9 bases. The CDR3 totals 17 residues. Germline CDR1 SQVTM, CDR2 ANQGSEA. V shed 2 bases, J shed 3 bases, and the junction held 11 bases outside the gene matches. The CDR3 here is CSVEPGVGTGYNQPQHF. In DNA, the CDR3 is TGCAGCGTTGAACCTGGAGTGGGGACAGGGTACAATCAGCCCCAGCATTTT. Full variable domain (rest looked up from reference TRBV29-1 and TRBJ1-5): SAVISQKPSRDICQRGTSLTIQCQVDSQVTMMFWYRQQPGQSLTLIATANQGSEATYESGFVIDKFPISRPNLTFSTLTVSNMSPEDSSIYLCSVEPGVGTGYNQPQHFGDGTRLSIL.

This sequence joins TRBV7-8 and TRBJ2-3, with TRBD1 as a possible D gene (7 bases). This CDR3 region has 17 residues. The V end lost 2 bases, the J end lost 4 bases, and 19 bases lay between the germline ends. From germline, CDR1 is SGHVS and CDR2 FQNEAQ. CDR3 nucleotides: TGTGCCAGCAGCTTAATTGGGGATGGCAGGGGGGCAGATACGCAGTATTTT. Amino acids: CASSLIGDGRGADTQYF.

In its sample, this clonotype was seen a few times. This rearrangement joins TRBV11-2 to TRBJ2-1, with D tentatively TRBD1 or TRBD2 (5 bases each). The CDR3 loop spans 18 amino acids. V was clipped by 6 bases and J by 5 bases, with 26 bases between them. CDR1 is SGHAT, CDR2 FQNNGV, per germline. The CDR3 region has the DNA TGTGCCAGCAGGGCAATCCAAATCCGGGACCACAACAACAATGAGCAGTTCTTC. Its protein product is CASRAIQIRDHNNNEQFF. Using reference TRBV11-2 and TRBJ2-1 for the parts outside the CDR3, the full variable domain is EAGVAQSPRYKIIEKRQSVAFWCNPISGHATLYWYQQILGQGPKLLIQFQNNGVVDDSQLPKDRFSAERLKGVDSTLKIQPAKLEDSAVYLCASRAIQIRDHNNNEQFFGPGTRLTVL.

The chain uses TRBV20-1 and TRBJ2-1, with D tentatively TRBD1 (5 bases). The DNA end lines up better with TRBJ2-7; the J call may be wrong. The CDR3 extends over 13 amino acids. Germline loops: CDR1 DFQATT, CDR2 SNEGSKA (reference sequence). The CDR3 region has the DNA TGCAGTGCTAGAGTCAGGGAAGGAGACGAGCAGTACTTC. Its translation: CSARVREGDEQYF.

This clonotype appeared a few times. CDR3 in amino acids: CASRPQGSLGELFF. The CDR3 DNA sequence: TGTGCCAGCAGGCCGCAGGGGTCCTTGGGGGAGCTGTTTTTT. This chain joins TRBV6-5 and TRBJ2-2, with D perhaps TRBD1 (6 bases). The CDR3 covers 14 residues. Trimming removed 6 bases at V and 8 bases at J, with 16 bases between. Germline CDR1 and CDR2: MNHEY and SVGAGI.

The V and J genes are TRBV24-1 and TRBJ1-1; D unresolved. Germline V lookup: CDR1 KGHDR, CDR2 SFDVKD. V lost 4 bases to trimming and J lost 9 bases, with 11 bases between them. The CDR3 spans 12 residues. This CDR3 is CATSDAVGKAFF. In DNA, the CDR3 is TGTGCCACCAGTGACGCGGTGGGAAAAGCTTTCTTT.

This clonotype was recorded a few times. The rearrangement links TRBV4-3 to TRBJ2-7, with D possibly matching TRBD1 (6 bases). V gave up 0 bases and J gave up 0 bases, with 15 bases separating them. Germline CDR1 LGHNA, CDR2 YSLEER. The CDR3 has 17 residues. The CDR3 spells CASSQDGAGESSYEQYF. CDR3 in DNA: TGCGCCAGCAGCCAAGATGGGGCAGGGGAAAGCTCCTACGAGCAGTACTTC.

This clonotype has a handful of counts. V gene TRBV20-1 combines with J gene TRBJ2-1, with 8 bases fitting TRBD1. V was pared by 8 bases and J by 8 bases, with 14 bases of the junction left unmatched. CDR3 length equals 14 residues. Germline V CDR1 and CDR2: DFQATT, SNEGSKA (reference sequence). The CDR3 loop is CSPTGDRTSDEQFF. DNA of the CDR3: TGCAGTCCCACTGGGGACAGGACCTCCGATGAGCAGTTCTTC.

The chain recombines TRBV7-9 with TRBJ2-6, with a weak D call TRBD1 (5 bases). CDR1 is SEHNR, CDR2 FQNEAQ, per germline (reference sequence). The CDR3 extends over 15 amino acids. Deletions cut 1 base from V and 4 bases from J, with 8 bases between. For the CDR3, the DNA is TGTGCCAGCAGCTTAGTCCAGGGAGGGGCCAACGTCCTGACTTTC. Protein: CASSLVQGGANVLTF.

This CDR3 is CASSPLAGESETQYF. CDR3 coding DNA: TGTGCCAGCAGCCCACTAGCGGGGGAATCGGAGACCCAGTACTTC. The V gene is TRBV7-3, the J gene TRBJ2-5; TRBD2 aligns across 11 bases. In germline, CDR1 is SGHTA, CDR2 FQGTGA. This CDR3 has 15 amino acids. After removal of 5 bases from V and 5 bases from J, the junction contained 7 bases not matched to a gene.

The chain combines TRBV11-2 with TRBJ2-3, with a possible D match to TRBD2 (5 bases). V was clipped by 2 bases and J by 2 bases, with 17 bases between them. The CDR3 consists of 17 residues. The germline gives CDR1 SGHAT, CDR2 FQNNGV. This CDR3 is CASSLLGGLSPTDTQYF. Here the CDR3 DNA reads TGTGCCAGCAGCTTATTGGGCGGGTTAAGTCCCACAGATACGCAGTATTTT.

This clonotype turned up a few times. CDR3 amino acids: CASSTPGRVIEDAGYTF. Here the CDR3 DNA reads TGTGCCAGCAGCACCCCGGGCAGGGTAATTGAAGACGCTGGCTACACCTTC. V and J are TRBV9 and TRBJ1-2, with a weak D call TRBD1 (5 bases). CDR1 is SGDLS, CDR2 YYNGEE, per germline. Trimming stripped 4 bases from V and 7 bases from J, with 26 bases between. This CDR3 has 17 amino acids. The full variable domain, completed using reference TRBV9 and TRBJ1-2, is DSGVTQTPKHLITATGQRVTLRCSPRSGDLSVYWYQQSLDQGLQFLIQYYNGEERAKGNILERFSAQQFPDLHSELNLSSLELGDSALYFCASSTPGRVIEDAGYTFGSGTRLTVV.

This clonotype showed up just a few times. This sequence joins TRBV9 and TRBJ2-1; TRBD2 aligns across 7 bases. Per germline, CDR1 SGDLS and CDR2 YYNGEE. J lost 6 bases, V lost 0 bases, and 6 bases had no gene match. The CDR3 extends over 15 amino acids. The CDR3 protein is CASSVAGGSPNEQFF. CDR3 nucleotide sequence: TGTGCCAGCAGCGTAGCTGGCGGGAGTCCCAATGAGCAGTTCTTC.

The chain has TRBV7-2 and TRBJ1-2, with D unresolved. Per germline, CDR1 SGHTA and CDR2 FQGNSA. The CDR3 consists of 13 residues. V was pared by 1 base and J by 5 bases, with 8 bases between. The CDR3 region is CASSLEPAYGYTF. CDR3 coding DNA: TGTGCCAGCAGCTTAGAGCCAGCTTATGGCTACACCTTC.

This clonotype was seen a few times. Written as DNA, the CDR3 is TGTGCCAGCAGCTTCCGGGAAGGGCAGTTCTTC. Its translation is CASSFREGQFF. The V and J genes are TRBV5-6 and TRBJ2-5; weak D call: TRBD2 (5 bases). The tail of the sequence fits TRBJ2-1 better, so the J call may be wrong. The CDR3 consists of 11 residues. Germline loops: CDR1 SGHDT, CDR2 YYEEEE.